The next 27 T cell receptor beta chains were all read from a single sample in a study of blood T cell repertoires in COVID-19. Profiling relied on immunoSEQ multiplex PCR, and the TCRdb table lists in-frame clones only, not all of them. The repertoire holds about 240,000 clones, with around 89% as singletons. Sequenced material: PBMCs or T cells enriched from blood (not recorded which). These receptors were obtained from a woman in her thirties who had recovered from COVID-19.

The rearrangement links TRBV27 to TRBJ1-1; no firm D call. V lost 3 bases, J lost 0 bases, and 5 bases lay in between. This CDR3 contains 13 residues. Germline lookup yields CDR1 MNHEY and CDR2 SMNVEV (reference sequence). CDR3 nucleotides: TGTGCCAGCAGTTTTTCTGTGAACACTGAAGCTTTCTTT. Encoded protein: CASSFSVNTEAFF.

Written as DNA, the CDR3 is TGTGCCCTCGCCTCGGGACAGATGAACACTGAAGCTTTCTTT. This encodes CALASGQMNTEAFF. This chain uses TRBV28 with TRBJ1-1; 7 bases are shared with TRBD1. With 11 bases clipped from V and 0 bases from J, the junction kept 9 bases outside the gene matches. Germline CDR1 reads MDHEN; CDR2 reads SYDVKM. The CDR3 is 14 residues long.

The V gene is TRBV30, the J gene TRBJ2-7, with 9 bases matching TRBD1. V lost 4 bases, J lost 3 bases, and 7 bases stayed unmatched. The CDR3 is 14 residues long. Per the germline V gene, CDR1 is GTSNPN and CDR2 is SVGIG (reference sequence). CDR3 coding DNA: TGTGCCTGGAACCCCCAGGGACAGGGCTACGAGCAGTACTTC. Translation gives CAWNPQGQGYEQYF.

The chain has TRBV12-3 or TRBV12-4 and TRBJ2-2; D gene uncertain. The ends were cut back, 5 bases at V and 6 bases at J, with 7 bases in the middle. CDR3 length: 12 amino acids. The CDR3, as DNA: TGTGCCAGCAGTCTGAGTCCCGGGGAGCTGTTTTTT. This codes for CASSLSPGELFF.

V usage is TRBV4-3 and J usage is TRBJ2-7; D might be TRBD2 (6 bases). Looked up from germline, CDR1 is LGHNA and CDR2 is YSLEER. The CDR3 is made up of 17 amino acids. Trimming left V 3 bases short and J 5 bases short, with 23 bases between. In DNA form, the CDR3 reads TGCGCCAGCAGCCACCCCGCGATAGCGGCAACCATTGACGAGCAGTACTTC. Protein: CASSHPAIAATIDEQYF.

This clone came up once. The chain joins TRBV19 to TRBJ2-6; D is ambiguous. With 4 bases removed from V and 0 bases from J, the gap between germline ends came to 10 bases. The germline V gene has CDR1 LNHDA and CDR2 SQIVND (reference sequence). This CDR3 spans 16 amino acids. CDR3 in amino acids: CASSSVTRSGANVLTF. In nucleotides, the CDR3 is TGTGCCAGTAGTAGCGTCACGCGCTCTGGGGCCAACGTCCTGACTTTC.

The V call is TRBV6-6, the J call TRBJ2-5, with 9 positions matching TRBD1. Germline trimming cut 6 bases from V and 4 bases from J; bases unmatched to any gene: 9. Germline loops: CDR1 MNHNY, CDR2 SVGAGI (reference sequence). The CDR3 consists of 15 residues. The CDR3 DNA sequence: TGTGCCAGCAGACAAAGGACAGGGGCGGGAGAGACCCAGTACTTC. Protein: CASRQRTGAGETQYF.

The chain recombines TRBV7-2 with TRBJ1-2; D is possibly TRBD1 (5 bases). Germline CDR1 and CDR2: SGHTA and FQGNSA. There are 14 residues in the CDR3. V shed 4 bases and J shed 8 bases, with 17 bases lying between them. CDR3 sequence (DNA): TGTGCCAGCAGCTCCCGGAGGGGTGGAGAAGGCTACACCTTC. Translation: CASSSRRGGEGYTF. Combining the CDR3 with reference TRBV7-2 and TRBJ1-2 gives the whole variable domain GAGVSQSPSNKVTEKGKDVELRCDPISGHTALYWYRQSLGQGLEFLIYFQGNSAPDKSGLPSDRFSAERTGGSVSTLTIQRTQQEDSAVYLCASSSRRGGEGYTFGSGTRLTVV.

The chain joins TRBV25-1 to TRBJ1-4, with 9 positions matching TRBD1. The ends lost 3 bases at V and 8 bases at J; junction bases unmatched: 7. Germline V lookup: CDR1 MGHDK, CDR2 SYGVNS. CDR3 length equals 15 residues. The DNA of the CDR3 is TGTGCCAGCAGTGATTCTACAGGGGGCGAGGAAAAACTGTTTTTT. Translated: CASSDSTGGEEKLFF.

The CDR3 region has the DNA TGTGCCAGCAGCTTAGGGGGCTCACCCCTCCACTTT. This gives the protein CASSLGGSPLHF. The V gene is TRBV13, the J gene TRBJ1-6; D call uncertain. V lost 0 bases, J lost 10 bases, and 4 bases lay in between. The CDR3 is made up of 12 amino acids. The germline V gene encodes CDR1 PRHDT and CDR2 FYEKMQ (reference sequence).

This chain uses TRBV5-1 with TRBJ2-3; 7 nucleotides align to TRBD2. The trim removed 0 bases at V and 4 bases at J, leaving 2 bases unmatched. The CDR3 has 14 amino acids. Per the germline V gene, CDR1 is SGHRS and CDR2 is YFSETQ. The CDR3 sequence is CASSLARGADTQYF. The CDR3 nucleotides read TGCGCCAGCAGCTTGGCCCGGGGGGCAGATACGCAGTATTTT.

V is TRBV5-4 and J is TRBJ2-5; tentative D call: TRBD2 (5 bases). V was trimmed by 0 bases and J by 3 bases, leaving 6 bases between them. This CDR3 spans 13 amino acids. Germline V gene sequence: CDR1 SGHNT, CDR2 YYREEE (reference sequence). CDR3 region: CASSLAREETQYF. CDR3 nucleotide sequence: TGTGCCAGCAGCTTGGCGCGGGAAGAGACCCAGTACTTC. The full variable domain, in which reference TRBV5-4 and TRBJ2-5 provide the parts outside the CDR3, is ETGVTQSPTHLIKTRGQQVTLRCSSQSGHNTVSWYQQALGQGPQFIFQYYREEENGRGNFPPRFSGLQFPNYSSELNVNALELDDSALYLCASSLAREETQYFGPGTRLLVL.

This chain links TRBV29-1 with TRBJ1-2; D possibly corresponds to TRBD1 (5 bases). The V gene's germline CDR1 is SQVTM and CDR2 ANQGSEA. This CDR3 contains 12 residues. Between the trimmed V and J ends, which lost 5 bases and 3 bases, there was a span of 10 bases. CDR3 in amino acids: CSVLGGDYGYTF. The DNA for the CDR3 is TGCAGCGTTCTCGGAGGGGACTATGGCTACACCTTC. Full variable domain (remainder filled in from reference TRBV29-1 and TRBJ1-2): SAVISQKPSRDICQRGTSLTIQCQVDSQVTMMFWYRQQPGQSLTLIATANQGSEATYESGFVIDKFPISRPNLTFSTLTVSNMSPEDSSIYLCSVLGGDYGYTFGSGTRLTVV.

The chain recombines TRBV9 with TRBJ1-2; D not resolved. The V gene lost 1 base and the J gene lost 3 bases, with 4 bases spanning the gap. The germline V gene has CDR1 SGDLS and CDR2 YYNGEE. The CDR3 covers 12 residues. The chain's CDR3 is CASSVTDYGYTF. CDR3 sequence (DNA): TGTGCCAGCAGCGTAACGGACTATGGCTACACCTTC.

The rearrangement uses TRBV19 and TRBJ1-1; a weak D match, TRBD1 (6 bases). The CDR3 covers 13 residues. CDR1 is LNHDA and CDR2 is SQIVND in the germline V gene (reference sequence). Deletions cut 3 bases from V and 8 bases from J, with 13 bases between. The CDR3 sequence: CASSMTGLGEAFF. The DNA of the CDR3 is TGTGCCAGTAGTATGACAGGATTAGGGGAAGCTTTCTTT.

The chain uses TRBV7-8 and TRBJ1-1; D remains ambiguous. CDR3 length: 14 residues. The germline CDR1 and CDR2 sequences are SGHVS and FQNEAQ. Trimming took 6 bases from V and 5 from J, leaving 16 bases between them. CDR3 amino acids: CASSRLSGWTEAFF. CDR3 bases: TGTGCCAGCAGTCGCTTGTCGGGTTGGACTGAAGCTTTCTTT.

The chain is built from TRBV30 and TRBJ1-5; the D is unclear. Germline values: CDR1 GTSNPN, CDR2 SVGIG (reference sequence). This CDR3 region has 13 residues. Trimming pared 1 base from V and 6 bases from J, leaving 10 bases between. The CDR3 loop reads CAWSGMDSQPQHF. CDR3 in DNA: TGTGCCTGGAGTGGGATGGACTCTCAGCCCCAGCATTTT. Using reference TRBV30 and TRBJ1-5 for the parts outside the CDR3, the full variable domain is SQTIHQWPATLVQPVGSPLSLECTVEGTSNPNLYWYRQAAGRGLQLLFYSVGIGQISSEVPQNLSASRPQDRQFILSSKKLLLSDSGFYLCAWSGMDSQPQHFGDGTRLSIL.

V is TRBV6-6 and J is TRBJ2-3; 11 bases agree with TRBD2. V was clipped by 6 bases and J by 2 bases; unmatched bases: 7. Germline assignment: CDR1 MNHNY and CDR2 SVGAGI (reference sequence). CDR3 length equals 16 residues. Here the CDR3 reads CASSLTSGRITDTQYF. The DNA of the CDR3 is TGTGCCAGCAGCCTCACTAGCGGGAGAATCACAGATACGCAGTATTTT.

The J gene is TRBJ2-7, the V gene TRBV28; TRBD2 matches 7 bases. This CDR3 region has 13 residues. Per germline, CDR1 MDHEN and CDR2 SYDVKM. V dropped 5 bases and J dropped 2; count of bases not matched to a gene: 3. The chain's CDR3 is CASSEAGTYEQYF. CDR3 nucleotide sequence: TGTGCCAGCAGTGAAGCGGGGACCTACGAGCAGTACTTC.

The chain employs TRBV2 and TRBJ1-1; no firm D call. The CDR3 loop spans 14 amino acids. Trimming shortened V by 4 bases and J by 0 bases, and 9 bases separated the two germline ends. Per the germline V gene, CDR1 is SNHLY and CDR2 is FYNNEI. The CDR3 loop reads CASSGGPLNTEAFF. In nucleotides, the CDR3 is TGTGCCAGCAGTGGCGGTCCTTTGAACACTGAAGCTTTCTTT.

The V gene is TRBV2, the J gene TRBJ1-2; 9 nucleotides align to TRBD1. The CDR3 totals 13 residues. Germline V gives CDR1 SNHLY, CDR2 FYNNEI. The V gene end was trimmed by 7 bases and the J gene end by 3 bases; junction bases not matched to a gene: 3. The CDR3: CASIRDRDYGYTF. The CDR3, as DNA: TGTGCCAGCATTAGGGACAGGGACTATGGCTACACCTTC. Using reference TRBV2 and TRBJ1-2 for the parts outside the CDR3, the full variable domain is EPEVTQTPSHQVTQMGQEVILRCVPISNHLYFYWYRQILGQKVEFLVSFYNNEISEKSEIFDDQFSVERPDGSNFTLKIRSTKLEDSAMYFCASIRDRDYGYTFGSGTRLTVV.

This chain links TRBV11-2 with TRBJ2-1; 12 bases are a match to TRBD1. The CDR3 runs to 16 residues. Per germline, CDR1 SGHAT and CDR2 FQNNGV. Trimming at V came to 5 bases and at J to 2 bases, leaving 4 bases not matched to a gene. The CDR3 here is CASSRGTGGPYNEQFF. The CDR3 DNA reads TGTGCCAGCAGCCGGGGGACAGGGGGCCCCTACAATGAGCAGTTCTTC.

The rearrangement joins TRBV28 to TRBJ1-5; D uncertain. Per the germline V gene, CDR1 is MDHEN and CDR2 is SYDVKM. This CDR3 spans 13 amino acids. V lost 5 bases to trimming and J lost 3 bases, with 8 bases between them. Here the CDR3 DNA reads TGTGCCAGCAGTCCAGACTCCAATCAGCCCCAGCATTTT. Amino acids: CASSPDSNQPQHF. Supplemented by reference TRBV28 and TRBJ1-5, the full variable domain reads DVKVTQSSRYLVKRTGEKVFLECVQDMDHENMFWYRQDPGLGLRLIYFSYDVKMKEKGDIPEGYSVSREKKERFSLILESASTNQTSMYLCASSPDSNQPQHFGDGTRLSIL.

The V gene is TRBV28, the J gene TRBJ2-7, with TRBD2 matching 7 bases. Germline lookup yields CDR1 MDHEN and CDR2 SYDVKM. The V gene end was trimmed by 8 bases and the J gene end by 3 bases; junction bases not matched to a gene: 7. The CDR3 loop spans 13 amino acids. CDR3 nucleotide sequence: TGTGCCAGCTGGTCTAGCGGAGTCTACGAGCAGTACTTC. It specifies CASWSSGVYEQYF.

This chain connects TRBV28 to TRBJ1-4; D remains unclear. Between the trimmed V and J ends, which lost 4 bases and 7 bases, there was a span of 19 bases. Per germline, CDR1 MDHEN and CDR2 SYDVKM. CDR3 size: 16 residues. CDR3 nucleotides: TGTGCCAGCAGTTCCCCTAGAGCGCCGAGTCGTGAAAAACTGTTTTTT. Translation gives CASSSPRAPSREKLFF.

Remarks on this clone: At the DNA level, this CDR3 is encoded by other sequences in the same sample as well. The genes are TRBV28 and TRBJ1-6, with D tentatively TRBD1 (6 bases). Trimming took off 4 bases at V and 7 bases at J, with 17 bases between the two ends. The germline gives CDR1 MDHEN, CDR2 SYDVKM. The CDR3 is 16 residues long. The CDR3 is CASSSNLQGRNSPLHF. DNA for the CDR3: TGTGCCAGCAGTTCCAATTTACAGGGTCGAAATTCACCCCTCCACTTT.

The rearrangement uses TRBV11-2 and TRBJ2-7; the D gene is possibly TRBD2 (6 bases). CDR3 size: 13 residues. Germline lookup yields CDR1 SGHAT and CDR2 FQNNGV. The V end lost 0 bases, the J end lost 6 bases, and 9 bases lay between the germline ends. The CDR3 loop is CASSLEPGGEQYF. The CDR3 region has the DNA TGTGCCAGCAGCTTAGAACCCGGGGGCGAGCAGTACTTC. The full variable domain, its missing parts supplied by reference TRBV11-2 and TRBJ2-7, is EAGVAQSPRYKIIEKRQSVAFWCNPISGHATLYWYQQILGQGPKLLIQFQNNGVVDDSQLPKDRFSAERLKGVDSTLKIQPAKLEDSAVYLCASSLEPGGEQYFGPGTRLTVT.